This TCR beta chain stems from a study of CXCR3-negative and CXCR3-positive naive CD8 T cells. Of note for this clonotype: Its specificity is unknown.

Notes on the study in general: In both naive subsets diversity was comparably high, whereas memory CD8+ cells showed much lower diversity. Naive subsets did not differ in surface CD5, and TRB CDR3 properties served to infer TCR strength.

With UMI labels, 5' RACE was used to prepare the TRB cDNA libraries. TCRdb re-called the 5' RACE reads; one entry per CDR3 protein, DNA not given. The sample table sets out 56,000 or so distinct CDR3 sequences. The CDR3 has 15 residues. Germline V gives CDR1 MNHEY, CDR2 SVGEGT. The specimen sequenced was memory CD8+ T cells from blood. The receptor was derived from a human donor in good health. Some clones in this sample may be carry-over from other donors' samples. This chain joins TRBV6-2 or TRBV6-3 and TRBJ1-4; the D gene TCRdb calls, TRBD1, cannot be checked with no DNA. The CDR3 loop is CASSYVGGANEKLFF.